This T cell receptor beta chain was found in a study of OX40 agonist ivuxolimab in advanced cancers. The CDR3 consists of 15 residues. V lost 5 bases to trimming and J lost 3 bases, with 16 bases between them. Germline values: CDR1 LNHDA, CDR2 SQIVND (reference sequence). Profiled with immunoSEQ multiplex PCR; TCRdb holds only in-frame clones, not every one. The data show about 59,000 clones, over 70% seen once. Study conclusions and caveats: At 0.1 to 3.0 mg/kg, CD4+ and CD8+ blood T cells expanded clonally by week 6. Average numbers of expanded clones were greater in CD8+ T cells than in CD4+.

Remarks on this clone: Its specificity is unknown.

This receptor was obtained from an adult with an advanced solid tumor such as melanoma, head and neck, liver or kidney cancer. This chain joins TRBV19 and TRBJ2-5, with D possibly called TRBD1 or TRBD2 (6 bases each). The source material was CD4+ or CD8+ T cells sorted from blood, sampled in a trial of the OX40 agonist ivuxolimab. CDR3 region: CASSFRRGAEETQYF. CDR3 nucleotide sequence: TGTGCCAGTAGTTTCCGGAGGGGGGCGGAAGAGACCCAGTACTTC. Using reference TRBV19 and TRBJ2-5 for the parts outside the CDR3, the full variable domain is DGGITQSPKYLFRKEGQNVTLSCEQNLNHDAMYWYRQDPGQGLRLIYYSQIVNDFQKGDIAEGYSVSREKKESFPLTVTSAQKNPTAFYLCASSFRRGAEETQYFGPGTRLLVL.